This TCR beta chain originates from a study of cytomegalovirus exposure and HLA in healthy donors. Amplification used 60 Vbeta primers and 13 Jbeta primers. Clones were read by immunoSEQ multiplex PCR, and TCRdb kept only the in-frame ones, dropping some. The sample lists tens of thousands of clones; about 70% were seen once. Study-wide findings and caveats: Cytomegalovirus association was listed for about 150 TCR beta chains.

About this clone: Antigen specificity is unknown.

The V and J ends lost 4 bases and 4 bases, in that order; junction bases with no gene match: 6. This CDR3 spans 15 amino acids. Germline V gene data show CDR1 as SGDLS and CDR2 as YYNGEE. The chain couples TRBV9 to TRBJ2-1, with 9 bases lining up with TRBD1. Sample: PBMCs. The receptor was derived from a man between 60 and 75 years old in good health and CMV-seronegative. CDR3 region: CASSRGQGTYNEQFF. The DNA of the CDR3 is TGTGCCAGCAGCCGAGGACAGGGGACATACAATGAGCAGTTCTTC.